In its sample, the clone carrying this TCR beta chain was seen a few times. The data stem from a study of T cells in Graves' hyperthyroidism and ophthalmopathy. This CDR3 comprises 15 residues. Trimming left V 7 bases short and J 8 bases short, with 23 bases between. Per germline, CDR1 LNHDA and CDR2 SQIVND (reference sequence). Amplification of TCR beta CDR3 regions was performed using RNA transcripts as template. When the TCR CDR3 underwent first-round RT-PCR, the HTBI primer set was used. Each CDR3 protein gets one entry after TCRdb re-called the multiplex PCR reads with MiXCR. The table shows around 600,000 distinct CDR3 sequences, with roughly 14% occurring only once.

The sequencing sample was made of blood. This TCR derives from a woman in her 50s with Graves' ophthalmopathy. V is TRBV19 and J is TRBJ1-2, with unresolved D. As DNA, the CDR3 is TGTGCCAGTAAGGAGTTCGAAGGGTTTATCCTCGGCTACACCTTC. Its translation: CASKEFEGFILGYTF.